One T cell receptor (beta chain) is described in this entry. The sample comes from a study of blood T cell repertoires in COVID-19. Recovered status applied to Cohort 3 donors who had two consecutive negative PCRs. It also applied to those with clearance or with symptom resolution. The assay was immunoSEQ multiplex PCR, and TCRdb's table has in-frame clones only and misses some. The sample carries a few hundred thousand clones, roughly 87% recorded once. The V and J ends lost 4 bases and 4 bases, in that order; junction bases with no gene match: 6. Germline V CDR1 and CDR2: MDHEN, SYDVKM. There are 14 residues in the CDR3.

V gene TRBV28 combines with J gene TRBJ1-1; 7 nucleotides match TRBD1. The sample consisted of PBMCs or T cells enriched from blood (not recorded which). This TCR derives from a woman in her 30s who had recovered from COVID-19. CDR3 sequence reads: CASSSLTGTTEAFF. The DNA of the CDR3 is TGTGCCAGCAGTTCCTTGACAGGGACCACTGAAGCTTTCTTT.